This TCR beta chain emerged from a study of CD8 T cells in Susac syndrome. The V gene's germline CDR1 is DFQATT and CDR2 SNEGSKA (reference sequence). V trimming: 6 bases; J trimming: 4 bases; junction bases outside the gene matches: 8. The length of the CDR3 is 14 residues. 0.5 to 1 ug RNA was reverse transcribed with random hexamers. Using its own MiXCR run on the immunoSEQ multiplex PCR reads, TCRdb lists one record per CDR3 protein. This table holds 200,000 to 250,000 distinct CDR3 sequences, over 85% found once. The material sequenced was CD4+ T cells from PBMCs. J is TRBJ2-7 and V is TRBV20-1; 11 bases map to TRBD2. This receptor was obtained from a human donor with multiple sclerosis. CDR3 DNA sequence: TGCAGTGCAACTAAGATAGCGGGGGGGTACGAGCAGTACTTC. As protein: CSATKIAGGYEQYF.